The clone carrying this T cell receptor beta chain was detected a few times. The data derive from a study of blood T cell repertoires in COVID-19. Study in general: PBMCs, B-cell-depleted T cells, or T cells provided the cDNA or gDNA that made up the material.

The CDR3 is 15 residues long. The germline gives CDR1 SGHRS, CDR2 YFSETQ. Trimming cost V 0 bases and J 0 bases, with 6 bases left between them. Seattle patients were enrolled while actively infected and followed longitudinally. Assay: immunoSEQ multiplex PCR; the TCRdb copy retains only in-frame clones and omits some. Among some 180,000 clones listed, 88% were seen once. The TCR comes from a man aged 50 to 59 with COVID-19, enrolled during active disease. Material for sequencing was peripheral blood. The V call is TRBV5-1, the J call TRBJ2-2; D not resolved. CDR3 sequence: CASSLALANTGELFF. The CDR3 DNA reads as TGCGCCAGCAGCTTGGCCTTAGCGAACACCGGGGAGCTGTTTTTT. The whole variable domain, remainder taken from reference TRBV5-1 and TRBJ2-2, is KAGVTQTPRYLIKTRGQQVTLSCSPISGHRSVSWYQQTPGQGLQFLFEYFSETQRNKGNFPGRFSGRQFSNSRSEMNVSTLELGDSALYLCASSLALANTGELFFGEGSRLTVL.